Listed below are T cell receptor beta chains from one sample, sequenced in a study of T cells after yellow fever vaccination. From the 5' RACE reads, TCRdb called clonotypes with MiXCR, one entry per CDR3 protein. Of about 340,000 distinct CDR3 sequences listed, under 15% were seen once; the top ten hold 2.5% to 4%. The sequencing used CD4+ T cells sorted from PBMCs, collected 15 days after the yellow fever booster vaccination. The source is a man aged 18 to 30 who received the YFV17D yellow fever vaccine. The CDR3 runs from the conserved cysteine through the conserved F or W. D genes are given only for firm matches. Size is stated for part of the rows, as once, few or many counts, or as a class when the clone is expanded.

clone_size j_call d_call v_call cdr3_nt cdr3_aa
few TRBJ1-1 NA TRBV4-1 TGCGCCAGCAGCCGAATGCCCGGTGATACGGTGAACACTGAAGCTTTCTTT CASSRMPGDTVNTEAFF
few TRBJ1-6 TRBD1 TRBV20-1 TGCAGTGCTAGGGGAACAGGGGGAGATTCACCCCTCCACTTT CSARGTGGDSPLHF
NA TRBJ2-6 TRBD2 TRBV15 TGTGCCACCTTGCCGGGACTACATTCCTCTGGGGCCAACGTCCTGACTTTC CATLPGLHSSGANVLTF
NA TRBJ1-2 NA TRBV4-3 TGCGCCAGCAGCCAAGGCAGGAGTGGGGCCGGCTACACCTTC CASSQGRSGAGYTF
NA TRBJ2-1 NA TRBV12-3/TRBV12-4 TGTGCCAGCAGCGTTGGGCTTGCCTACAATGAGCAGTTCTTC CASSVGLAYNEQFF
many TRBJ1-1 NA TRBV7-2 TGTGCCAGCAGCCCGTCACTGGATATGAACACTGAAGCTTTCTTT CASSPSLDMNTEAFF
NA TRBJ1-2 NA TRBV18 TGTGCCAGCTCACCACTAACGGCTTCTAACTATGGCTACACCTTC CASSPLTASNYGYTF
NA TRBJ2-5 NA TRBV7-9 TGTGCCAGCCTCAGGGGGGAAGAGACCCAGTACTTC CASLRGEETQYF
few TRBJ1-1 NA TRBV7-2 TGTGCCAGCAGCCCAGGGGCCGGACGGGGAGAAACTGAAGCTTTCTTT CASSPGAGRGETEAFF
NA TRBJ2-1 TRBD1 TRBV6-4 TGTGCCAGCAGTCGCGACAGGGTCAACAATGAGCAGTTCTTC CASSRDRVNNEQFF
NA TRBJ2-5 NA TRBV28 TGTGCCAGCGCGCTAGTCCAAGAGACCCAGTACTTC CASALVQETQYF
few TRBJ1-1 NA TRBV20-1 TGCAGTGCTAGAGTGAGGGGGTACACTGAAGCTTTCTTT CSARVRGYTEAFF
few TRBJ2-7 NA TRBV6-2/TRBV6-3 TGTGCCAGCAGTTACGGAGGACGGATGAATTCCTACGAGCAGTACTTC CASSYGGRMNSYEQYF
NA TRBJ2-3 TRBD2 TRBV19 TGTGCCAGTCGAACCGGACTAGCGGGCACGGATACGCAGTATTTT CASRTGLAGTDTQYF
NA TRBJ2-7 NA TRBV7-6 TGTGCCAGCAGCTTCTTGGGCGTTGGCAGAACCTACGAGCAGTACTTC CASSFLGVGRTYEQYF
few TRBJ2-2 NA TRBV7-9 TGTGCCAGCAGCTTATTAGGAGGACTCGGGGAGCTGTTTTTT CASSLLGGLGELFF
few TRBJ2-5 TRBD2 TRBV3-1 TGTGCCAGCAGCCATCTAACTAGCGGGGCGGCAGAGACCCAGTACTTC CASSHLTSGAAETQYF
NA TRBJ1-1 NA TRBV6-5 TGTGCCAGCAGTTACTCGATTTTGAGGACTGAAGCTTTCTTT CASSYSILRTEAFF
few TRBJ2-1 TRBD1 TRBV11-2 TGTGCCAGCAGCTCCGGGACAGGATACTACAATGAGCAGTTCTTC CASSSGTGYYNEQFF
NA TRBJ2-3 TRBD1 TRBV12-3/TRBV12-4 TGTGCCAGCAGCCAACGACAGGGATACACAGATACGCAGTATTTT CASSQRQGYTDTQYF
few TRBJ1-2 TRBD1 TRBV27 TGTGCCAGCAGTTTCCAAGGGACAGGGGGTGCTGGCTACACCTTC CASSFQGTGGAGYTF
NA TRBJ2-7 TRBD1 TRBV5-4 TGTGCCAGCAGTCGCCAGGGGGCAGGTGACGAGCAGTACTTC CASSRQGAGDEQYF
few TRBJ2-6 NA TRBV5-1 TGCGCCAGCAGCTTGCTTGCGGGGTTCGGGGCCAACGTCCTGACTTTC CASSLLAGFGANVLTF
NA TRBJ2-1 TRBD2 TRBV12-3/TRBV12-4 TGTGCCAGCATCTCTAGCGGGGGGAAGTTGGGATTTGGCTACAATGAGCAGTTCTTC CASISSGGKLGFGYNEQFF
NA TRBJ1-6 TRBD1 TRBV20-1 TGCAGTGCTAGAGATTGGGACAGCTATAATTCACCCCTCCACTTT CSARDWDSYNSPLHF
few TRBJ1-1 TRBD1 TRBV19 TGTGCCAGTAGTGTCCGGGACAGGTTGAACACTGAAGCTTTCTTT CASSVRDRLNTEAFF
few TRBJ1-1 NA TRBV18 TGTGCCAGCTCGCCGCCGGGACGGCAGAACACTGAAGCTTTCTTT CASSPPGRQNTEAFF
few TRBJ2-1 NA TRBV6-5 TGTGCCAGCAGTCCGCCGACTAGTAAGTATGAGCAGTTCTTC CASSPPTSKYEQFF
few TRBJ2-5 NA TRBV28 TGTGCCAGCAGCAACATTCCGCGGACCCAGTACTTC CASSNIPRTQYF